This TCR beta chain derives from a study of CD8+CD57+ T cells in acquired aplastic anemia. Study information: Sorted cells (CD4+ and CD8+) yielded DNA amounts that averaged about 3.1 ug. Study-level points and caveats: Simpson's diversity of CD8+ cells was not significantly different in patients compared with controls.

Patients chosen for sequencing had shown CD8+CD57+ cell expansion by flow cytometry. Profiling that covered TCR beta VDJ and CDR3 relied on genomic DNA as its template. TCRdb re-called the reads through MiXCR, storing one row per CDR3 protein. The sample consists of roughly 220,000 distinct CDR3 sequences, more than 55% of them appearing once. A note on this clonotype: Its specificity is unknown. Germline and junction disagree at one end, which may indicate a read error.

What was sequenced was sorted CD4+, CD8+, or CD8+CD57+ T cells (not recorded which) from PBMCs. The clonotype was recovered from a human donor with aplastic anemia.

Here the CDR3 reads CALLSILANYGYTF. The CDR3 DNA sequence: TGCGCTCTTCTTTCCATTCTAGCTAACTATGGCTACACCTTC. The J gene is TRBJ1-2, the V gene TRBV2; D not resolved. The CDR3 extends over 14 amino acids. Germline CDR1 and CDR2: SNHLY and FYNNEI.